Below are 9 T cell receptor beta chains sequenced from a single sample in a study of T cells in Graves' hyperthyroidism and ophthalmopathy. Amplified regions were TCR beta CDR3 sequences from RNA transcripts. RT-PCR in the first round (using the HTBI primer set) targeted the TCR CDR3. TCRdb used MiXCR to reprocess the multiplex PCR reads, holding one entry per CDR3 protein. The repertoire holds roughly 500,000 distinct CDR3 sequences, with 40% to 55% as singletons. The sample was peripheral blood or thyroid tissue (not recorded which). These receptors originate from an adult woman with Graves' disease, either hyperthyroidism or ophthalmopathy (not recorded which).

This chain joins TRBV29-1 and TRBJ1-2, with 7 bases identical to TRBD1. Germline V gives CDR1 SQVTM, CDR2 ANQGSEA. The CDR3 contains 13 residues. Germline trimming cut 6 bases from V and 4 bases from J; bases unmatched to any gene: 8. The DNA of the CDR3 is TGCAGCGTGGGTGGTACAGGGGCCTATGGCTACACCTTC. Amino acid sequence: CSVGGTGAYGYTF.

The CDR3 loop is CASSPDQGLQETQYF. Here the CDR3 DNA reads TGCGCCAGCAGCCCGGACCAGGGCCTCCAAGAGACCCAGTACTTC. V and J are TRBV5-1 and TRBJ2-5; tentative D call: TRBD1 (5 bases). Trimming removed 4 bases at V and 1 base at J, with 14 bases between. The CDR3 length is 15 residues. The germline CDR1 and CDR2 sequences are SGHRS and YFSETQ.

The chain has TRBV7-9 and TRBJ1-2; D unclear. The CDR3 is made up of 14 amino acids. The V gene's germline CDR1 is SEHNR and CDR2 FQNEAQ (reference sequence). V was cut by 5 bases and J by 4 bases, with 14 bases left in between. The CDR3 loop is CASSVERGVYGYTF. CDR3 nucleotides: TGTGCCAGCAGCGTTGAGCGTGGGGTCTATGGCTACACCTTC.

V usage is TRBV7-3 and J usage is TRBJ2-1, with unresolved D. The germline CDR1 and CDR2 sequences are SGHTA and FQGTGA. This CDR3 comprises 14 residues. V lost 4 bases to trimming and J lost 0 bases, with 7 bases between them. CDR3 in amino acids: CASSSDGSYNEQFF. The CDR3 nucleotides read TGTGCCAGCAGCTCGGACGGCTCCTACAATGAGCAGTTCTTC.

The CDR3 DNA reads as TGCAGTGCTAATACTGGGGGGTCGGAAGACGAGCAGTACTTC. Translated: CSANTGGSEDEQYF. The chain combines TRBV20-1 with TRBJ2-7, with a possible D match to TRBD2 (6 bases). The CDR3 covers 14 residues. Trimming left V 4 bases short and J 5 bases short, with 18 bases between. Germline assignment: CDR1 DFQATT and CDR2 SNEGSKA (reference sequence).

About this clonotype itself: A read error is possible here, since a much larger clone lies one base away. V usage is TRBV12-3 or TRBV12-4 and J usage is TRBJ1-1; D might be TRBD1 (6 bases). V was shortened by 6 bases and J by 1 base, with 15 bases between the two germline ends. The CDR3 extends over 15 amino acids. Here the CDR3 reads CASRKTGRGNTEAFF. Here the CDR3 DNA reads TGTGCCAGCAGAAAAACAGGGCGGGGGAACACTGAAGCTTTCTTT.

The chain couples TRBV29-1 to TRBJ2-7; tentative D call: TRBD1 (6 bases). From germline, CDR1 is SQVTM and CDR2 ANQGSEA. Trimming shortened V by 6 bases and J by 0 bases, and 15 bases separated the two germline ends. The CDR3 consists of 14 residues. The CDR3 DNA reads TGCAGCGTAGAAACAGGGAAGAGCTCCTACGAGCAGTACTTC. Amino acid sequence: CSVETGKSSYEQYF.

This clonotype was seen ten or more times. The chain joins TRBV7-2 to TRBJ2-1, with 8 bases fitting TRBD2. J was trimmed by 7 bases and V by 0 bases; bases with no gene match: 2. The CDR3 is made up of 14 amino acids. Germline CDR1 reads SGHTA; CDR2 reads FQGNSA. The DNA for the CDR3 is TGTGCCAGCAGCTTAGCAGCGGGAGTGAATGAGCAGTTCTTC. This translates into CASSLAAGVNEQFF.

The rearrangement links TRBV5-1 to TRBJ1-2, with a tentative D call TRBD1 (6 bases). The CDR3 extends over 15 amino acids. Per germline, CDR1 SGHRS and CDR2 YFSETQ. Trimming stripped 6 bases from V and 4 bases from J, with 19 bases between. This CDR3 is CASNTQTGTGYGYTF. CDR3 DNA: TGCGCCAGCAACACACAGACAGGAACCGGCTATGGCTACACCTTC.